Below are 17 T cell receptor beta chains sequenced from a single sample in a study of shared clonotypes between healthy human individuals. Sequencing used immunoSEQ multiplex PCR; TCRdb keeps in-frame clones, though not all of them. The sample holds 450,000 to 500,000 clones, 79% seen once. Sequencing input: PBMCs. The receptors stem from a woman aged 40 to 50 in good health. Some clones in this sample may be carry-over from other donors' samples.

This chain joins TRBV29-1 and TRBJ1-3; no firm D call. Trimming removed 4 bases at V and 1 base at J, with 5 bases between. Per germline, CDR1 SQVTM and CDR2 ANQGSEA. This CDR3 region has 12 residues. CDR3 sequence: CSVVSSGNTIYF. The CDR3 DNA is TGCAGCGTTGTAAGTTCTGGAAACACCATATATTTT. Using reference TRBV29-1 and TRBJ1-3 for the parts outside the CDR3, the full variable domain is SAVISQKPSRDICQRGTSLTIQCQVDSQVTMMFWYRQQPGQSLTLIATANQGSEATYESGFVIDKFPISRPNLTFSTLTVSNMSPEDSSIYLCSVVSSGNTIYFGEGSWLTVV.

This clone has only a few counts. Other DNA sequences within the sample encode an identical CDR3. The CDR3 region has the DNA TGTGCCTGGAGTGTAGGAGAGACCCAGTACTTC. Translating gives CAWSVGETQYF. The V call is TRBV30, the J call TRBJ2-5; unclear D gene. This CDR3 has 11 amino acids. Germline V gene data show CDR1 as GTSNPN and CDR2 as SVGIG (reference sequence). V gave up 0 bases and J gave up 4 bases, with 3 bases separating them.

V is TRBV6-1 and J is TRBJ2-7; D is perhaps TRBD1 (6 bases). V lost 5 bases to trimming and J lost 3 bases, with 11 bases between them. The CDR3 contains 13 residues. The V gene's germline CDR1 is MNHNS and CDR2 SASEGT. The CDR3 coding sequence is TGTGCCAGCAGTCCTCAGGGGATCTACGAGCAGTACTTC. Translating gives CASSPQGIYEQYF.

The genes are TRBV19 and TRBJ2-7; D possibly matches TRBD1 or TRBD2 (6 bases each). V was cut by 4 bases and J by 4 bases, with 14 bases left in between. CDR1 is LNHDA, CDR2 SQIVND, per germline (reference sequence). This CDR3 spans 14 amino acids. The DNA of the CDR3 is TGTGCCAGTAGTACTAGGGGGGATCAATACGAGCAGTACTTC. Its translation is CASSTRGDQYEQYF.

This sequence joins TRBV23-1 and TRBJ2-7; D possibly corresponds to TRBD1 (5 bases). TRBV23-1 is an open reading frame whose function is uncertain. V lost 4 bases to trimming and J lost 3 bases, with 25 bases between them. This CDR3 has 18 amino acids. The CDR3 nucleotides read TGCGCCAGCAGTCCAACAAATCCCCTCAGGGAAAGCCGCTACGAGCAGTACTTC. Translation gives CASSPTNPLRESRYEQYF.

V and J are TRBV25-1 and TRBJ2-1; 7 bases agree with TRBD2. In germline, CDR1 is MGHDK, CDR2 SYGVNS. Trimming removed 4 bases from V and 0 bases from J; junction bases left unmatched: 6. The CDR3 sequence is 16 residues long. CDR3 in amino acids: CASSGVPGGSYNEQFF. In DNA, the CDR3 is TGTGCCAGCAGTGGCGTACCGGGAGGCTCCTACAATGAGCAGTTCTTC.

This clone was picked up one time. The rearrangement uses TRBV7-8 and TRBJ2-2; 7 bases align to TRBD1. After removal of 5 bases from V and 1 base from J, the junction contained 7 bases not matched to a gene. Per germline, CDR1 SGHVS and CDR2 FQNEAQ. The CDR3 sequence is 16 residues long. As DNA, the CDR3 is TGTGCCAGCAGCGATTACAGGGGAATGAACACCGGGGAGCTGTTTTTT. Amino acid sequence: CASSDYRGMNTGELFF.

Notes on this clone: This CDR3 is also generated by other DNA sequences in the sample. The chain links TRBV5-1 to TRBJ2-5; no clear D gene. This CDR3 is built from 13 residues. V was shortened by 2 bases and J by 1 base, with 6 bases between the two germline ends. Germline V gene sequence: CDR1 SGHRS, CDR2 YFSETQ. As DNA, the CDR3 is TGCGCCAGCAGCTTAACACCCCAAGAGACCCAGTACTTC. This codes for CASSLTPQETQYF.

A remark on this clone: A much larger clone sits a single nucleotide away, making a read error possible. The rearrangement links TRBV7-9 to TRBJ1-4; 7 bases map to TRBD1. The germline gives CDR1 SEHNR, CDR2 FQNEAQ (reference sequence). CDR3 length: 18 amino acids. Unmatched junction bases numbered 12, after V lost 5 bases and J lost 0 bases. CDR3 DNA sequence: TGTGCCAGCAGCCCGTCGTCTACAGGGGATCCAACTAATGAAAAACTGTTTTTT. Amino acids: CASSPSSTGDPTNEKLFF.

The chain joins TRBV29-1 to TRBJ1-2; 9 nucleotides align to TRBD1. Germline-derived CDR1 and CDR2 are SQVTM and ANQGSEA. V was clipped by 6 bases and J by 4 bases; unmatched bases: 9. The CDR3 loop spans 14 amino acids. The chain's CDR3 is CSVQQGALVYGYTF. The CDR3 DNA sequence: TGCAGCGTCCAACAGGGGGCCCTTGTCTATGGCTACACCTTC. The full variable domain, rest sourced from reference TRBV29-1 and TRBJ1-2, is SAVISQKPSRDICQRGTSLTIQCQVDSQVTMMFWYRQQPGQSLTLIATANQGSEATYESGFVIDKFPISRPNLTFSTLTVSNMSPEDSSIYLCSVQQGALVYGYTFGSGTRLTVV.

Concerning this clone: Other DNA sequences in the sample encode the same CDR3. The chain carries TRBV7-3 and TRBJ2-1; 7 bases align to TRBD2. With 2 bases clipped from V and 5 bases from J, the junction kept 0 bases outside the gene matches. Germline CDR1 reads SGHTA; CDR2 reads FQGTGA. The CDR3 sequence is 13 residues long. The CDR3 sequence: CASSLGTNNEQFF. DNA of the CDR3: TGTGCCAGCAGCTTAGGGACTAACAATGAGCAGTTCTTC. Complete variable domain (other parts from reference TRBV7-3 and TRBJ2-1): GAGVSQTPSNKVTEKGKYVELRCDPISGHTALYWYRQSLGQGPEFLIYFQGTGAADDSGLPNDRFFAVRPEGSVSTLKIQRTERGDSAVYLCASSLGTNNEQFFGPGTRLTVL.

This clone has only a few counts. CDR3 sequence reads: CASSLVLRGHEKLFF. The CDR3 nucleotides are TGTGCCAGCAGCTTAGTGCTCAGGGGGCATGAAAAACTGTTTTTT. The gene calls are TRBV7-9 and TRBJ1-4; 8 bases align to TRBD1. Per germline, CDR1 SEHNR and CDR2 FQNEAQ (reference sequence). CDR3 length equals 15 residues. V lost 1 base and J lost 6; bases outside the gene matches: 4.

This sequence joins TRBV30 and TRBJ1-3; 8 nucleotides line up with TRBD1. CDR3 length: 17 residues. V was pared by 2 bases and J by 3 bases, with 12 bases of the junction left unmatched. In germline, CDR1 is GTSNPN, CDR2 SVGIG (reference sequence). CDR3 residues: CAWSPLDRGDLGNTIYF. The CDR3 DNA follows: TGTGCCTGGAGTCCGCTAGACAGGGGCGATCTTGGAAACACCATATATTTT.

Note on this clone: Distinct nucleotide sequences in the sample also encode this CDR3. CDR3 residues: CASSLEGVEQFF. The CDR3 DNA reads TGCGCCAGCAGCTTGGAGGGGGTAGAGCAGTTCTTC. This chain joins TRBV5-1 and TRBJ2-1; a possible D gene is TRBD1 (6 bases). V was shortened by 0 bases and J by 10 bases, with 8 bases between the two germline ends. The CDR3 sequence is 12 residues long. Germline V lookup: CDR1 SGHRS, CDR2 YFSETQ.

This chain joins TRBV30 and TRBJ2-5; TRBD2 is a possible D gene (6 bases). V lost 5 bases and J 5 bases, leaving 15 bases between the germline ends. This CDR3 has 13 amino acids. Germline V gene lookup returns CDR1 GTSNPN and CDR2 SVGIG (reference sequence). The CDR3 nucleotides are TGTGCCTGGGAGATACGGGGGAGGGAGACCCAGTACTTC. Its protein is CAWEIRGRETQYF.

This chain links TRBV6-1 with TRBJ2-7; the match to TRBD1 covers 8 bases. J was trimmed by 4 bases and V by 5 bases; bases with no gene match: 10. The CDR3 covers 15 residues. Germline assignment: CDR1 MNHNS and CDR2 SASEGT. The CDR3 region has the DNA TGTGCCAGCAGTCCTCAGGACAGGGTGGGATACGAGCAGTACTTC. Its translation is CASSPQDRVGYEQYF.

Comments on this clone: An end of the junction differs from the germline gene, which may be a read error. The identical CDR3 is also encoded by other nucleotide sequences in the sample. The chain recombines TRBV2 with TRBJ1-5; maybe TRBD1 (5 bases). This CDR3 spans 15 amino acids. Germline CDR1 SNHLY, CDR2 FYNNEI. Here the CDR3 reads CASSKIRVSNQPQQF. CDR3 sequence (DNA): TGTGCCAGCAGTAAAATCAGGGTTAGCAATCAGCCCCAGCAGTTT. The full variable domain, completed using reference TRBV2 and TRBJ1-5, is EPEVTQTPSHQVTQMGQEVILRCVPISNHLYFYWYRQILGQKVEFLVSFYNNEISEKSEIFDDQFSVERPDGSNFTLKIRSTKLEDSAMYFCASSKIRVSNQPQQFGDGTRLSIL.